The entry below describes one T cell receptor beta chain. Terminally differentiated effector memory CD45RA+ cells were excluded from the naive CD8 cells, which were CD45RO-negative and positively selected for CCR7. The authors loaded about 200 ng DNA, some 32,000 T cell genomes, into sorted-subset replicate PCRs. Generated by immunoSEQ multiplex PCR, the TCRdb table keeps only in-frame clones and is missing some. Of more than 500,000 clones listed, around 96% are singletons. The entry originates in a study of shared clonotypes between healthy human individuals. The V end was cut by 3 bases, the J end by 11 bases, with 16 bases between. Germline CDR1 reads MDHEN; CDR2 reads SYDVKM. This CDR3 is 13 amino acids long.

Sequenced material: naive CD8+ T cells sorted from blood. The rearrangement joins TRBV28 to TRBJ2-5; D is uncertain. The receptor comes from a woman aged 25 to 45 in good health. CDR3 DNA: TGTGCCAGCAGTTTCGGGCCTCTGGGTGAGCAGTACTTC. As protein: CASSFGPLGEQYF.